The 32 T cell receptor beta chains below were found in one sample sequenced in a study of shared clonotypes between healthy human individuals. Clones were sequenced by immunoSEQ multiplex PCR, and TCRdb holds only the in-frame ones, with some missing. This table has roughly 700,000 clones, roughly 70% appearing once. The sequencing sample was made of memory CD4+ T cells sorted from blood. The subset was: CD45RA-negative fraction. The receptors stem from a woman aged 25 to 45 in good health.

This chain connects TRBV2 to TRBJ1-4; D is perhaps TRBD1 (6 bases). Trimming took off 3 bases at V and 1 base at J, with 12 bases between the two ends. CDR3 length equals 16 residues. CDR1 and CDR2 (germline): SNHLY, FYNNEI. In DNA form, the CDR3 reads TGTGCCAGCAGTGACGCCCTCAGGGGAACTAATGAAAAACTGTTTTTT. Translated, it gives CASSDALRGTNEKLFF.

This chain uses TRBV18 with TRBJ2-5, with a weak D call TRBD1 (5 bases). Germline lookup yields CDR1 KGHSH and CDR2 LQKENI. The CDR3 contains 16 residues. Deletions cut 0 bases from V and 5 bases from J, with 16 bases between. Here the CDR3 DNA reads TGTGCCAGCTCACCACCGGTTGGAACAGGCCAGGAGACCCAGTACTTC. Protein product: CASSPPVGTGQETQYF.

The rearrangement joins TRBV5-1 to TRBJ2-7, with D tentatively TRBD1 (6 bases). Looked up from germline, CDR1 is SGHRS and CDR2 is YFSETQ. The V gene lost 0 bases and the J gene lost 3 bases, with 7 bases spanning the gap. This CDR3 comprises 13 residues. CDR3 in amino acids: CASSLARGYEQYF. CDR3 DNA: TGCGCCAGCAGCTTGGCCAGGGGCTACGAGCAGTACTTC.

J is TRBJ2-3 and V is TRBV2; D not resolved. The CDR3 covers 16 residues. Trimming removed 5 bases at V and 2 bases at J, with 17 bases between. Germline-derived CDR1 and CDR2 are SNHLY and FYNNEI. CDR3 in DNA: TGTGCCAGCAGTCAGATGTCCTGGGTCCCCACAGATACGCAGTATTTT. The encoded protein is CASSQMSWVPTDTQYF.

The chain uses TRBV7-7 and TRBJ2-3; the D gene is possibly TRBD2 (5 bases). Germline V lookup: CDR1 SSHAT, CDR2 FNYEAQ (reference sequence). V was pared by 1 base and J by 6 bases, with 17 bases between. CDR3 length equals 16 residues. Written as DNA, the CDR3 is TGTGCCAGCAGCTTAGAGGTGGCGGGTCCAGCGGATACGCAGTATTTT. Its translation: CASSLEVAGPADTQYF.

This chain connects TRBV6-5 to TRBJ1-5, with D possibly matching TRBD1 (5 bases). This CDR3 has 14 amino acids. CDR1 MNHEY and CDR2 SVGAGI come from the germline V gene. The V end lost 4 bases, the J end lost 4 bases, and 11 bases lay between the germline ends. CDR3 region: CASSSKGRNQPQHF. CDR3 in DNA: TGTGCCAGCAGTTCTAAGGGACGAAATCAGCCCCAGCATTTT.

This clone was detected many times. The rearrangement links TRBV2 to TRBJ1-3, with D possibly matching TRBD1 (5 bases). The CDR3 is made up of 14 amino acids. CDR1 is SNHLY, CDR2 FYNNEI, per germline. The V and J ends lost 6 bases and 10 bases respectively, with 19 bases between them. The CDR3 is CASSETVTVGTIYF. CDR3 sequence (DNA): TGTGCCAGCAGCGAGACAGTGACAGTTGGGACCATATATTTT.

As for this clone: Within the sample, other DNA sequences also encode this same CDR3. This sequence joins TRBV6-5 and TRBJ1-1; D is undetermined. V lost 0 bases and J 0 bases, leaving 11 bases between the germline ends. Germline V gene sequence: CDR1 MNHEY, CDR2 SVGAGI. The CDR3 extends over 16 amino acids. CDR3 protein: CASSYSGRTLNTEAFF. The CDR3, as DNA: TGTGCCAGCAGTTACTCCGGCAGGACTTTGAACACTGAAGCTTTCTTT.

This chain joins TRBV30 and TRBJ2-7; possibly TRBD1 or TRBD2 for D (5 bases each). The germline V gene encodes CDR1 GTSNPN and CDR2 SVGIG (reference sequence). CDR3 length: 13 amino acids. Between the trimmed V and J ends, which lost 7 bases and 1 base, there was a span of 14 bases. Here the CDR3 DNA reads TGTGCCTTCCGGATGGGGGTTTCCTACGAGCAGTACTTC. Protein sequence: CAFRMGVSYEQYF.

V is TRBV7-9 and J is TRBJ2-1; D not resolved. Germline CDR1 and CDR2: SEHNR and FQNEAQ (reference sequence). V was pared by 2 bases and J by 5 bases, with 13 bases between. This CDR3 has 15 amino acids. The CDR3 nucleotides are TGTGCCAGCAGCTTAAGGAGAGAACTAAACAATGAGCAGTTCTTC. Its translation: CASSLRRELNNEQFF.

The V and J genes are TRBV2 and TRBJ2-1; D possibly uses TRBD1 or TRBD2 (5 bases each). Germline V gene lookup returns CDR1 SNHLY and CDR2 FYNNEI. The CDR3 extends over 13 amino acids. Trimming removed 8 bases from V and 9 bases from J, with 17 bases in between. The CDR3 bases are TGTGCCAGCGGGACCCCTATTGTGAGTGAGCAGTTCTTC. It encodes CASGTPIVSEQFF.

The chain recombines TRBV2 with TRBJ1-3; the D is unclear. This CDR3 region has 13 residues. The germline V and J ends were trimmed by 4 bases and 4 bases, with 8 bases remaining between them. Per the germline V gene, CDR1 is SNHLY and CDR2 is FYNNEI. The CDR3 sequence is CASSVWEGNTIYF. The CDR3 bases are TGTGCCAGCAGTGTGTGGGAAGGAAACACCATATATTTT.

This chain links TRBV6-5 with TRBJ1-5; tentative D call: TRBD1 (6 bases). The CDR3 spans 15 residues. Between the trimmed V and J ends, which lost 6 bases and 6 bases, there was a span of 18 bases. The V gene's germline CDR1 is MNHEY and CDR2 SVGAGI. CDR3 coding DNA: TGTGCCAGCAGATCCGAAAAAACAGGGCTTCAGCCCCAGCATTTT. This gives the protein CASRSEKTGLQPQHF.

This clone was observed at least ten times. The CDR3 sequence: CASSAQMTGNTEAFF. The CDR3 DNA follows: TGCGCCAGCAGTGCCCAGATGACGGGTAACACTGAAGCTTTCTTT. This chain joins TRBV10-1 and TRBJ1-1; D is undetermined. The CDR3 extends over 15 amino acids. Trimming took 4 bases from V and 2 from J, leaving 14 bases between them. Looked up from germline, CDR1 is WNHNN and CDR2 is SYGVQD (reference sequence).

This chain links TRBV7-2 with TRBJ1-2; 7 bases align to TRBD1. CDR3 length: 15 amino acids. CDR1 is SGHTA and CDR2 is FQGNSA in the germline V gene. The V segment lost 5 bases and the J segment 3 bases; nucleotides outside the gene matches: 9. The CDR3 is CASSADREGYYGYTF. The CDR3 nucleotides are TGTGCCAGCAGCGCCGACAGGGAGGGGTACTATGGCTACACCTTC.

This rearrangement joins TRBV6-6 to TRBJ2-5; 7 bases map to TRBD1. The CDR3 runs to 15 residues. CDR1 is MNHNY and CDR2 is SVGAGI in the germline V gene (reference sequence). The V and J ends lost 4 bases and 0 bases, in that order; junction bases with no gene match: 5. The CDR3 loop reads CASSLGDRYQETQYF. The CDR3 DNA is TGTGCCAGCAGTTTAGGGGACAGATACCAAGAGACCCAGTACTTC.

V gene TRBV28 combines with J gene TRBJ2-1; 14 positions agree with TRBD2. CDR1 is MDHEN, CDR2 SYDVKM, per germline. The V and J ends lost 4 bases and 5 bases, in that order; junction bases with no gene match: 4. This CDR3 comprises 16 residues. CDR3 protein: CASSWVGLAGDNEQFF. The CDR3 nucleotides are TGTGCCAGCAGTTGGGTGGGACTAGCGGGAGACAATGAGCAGTTCTTC.

The rearrangement links TRBV5-1 to TRBJ2-1; D not certain. The CDR3 contains 15 residues. The germline V gene has CDR1 SGHRS and CDR2 YFSETQ. V was trimmed by 0 bases and J by 0 bases, leaving 7 bases between them. This chain's CDR3 is CASSLEASSYNEQFF. CDR3 nucleotides: TGCGCCAGCAGCTTGGAGGCGAGCTCCTACAATGAGCAGTTCTTC. The entire variable domain, with the rest obtained from reference TRBV5-1 and TRBJ2-1, is as follows: KAGVTQTPRYLIKTRGQQVTLSCSPISGHRSVSWYQQTPGQGLQFLFEYFSETQRNKGNFPGRFSGRQFSNSRSEMNVSTLELGDSALYLCASSLEASSYNEQFFGPGTRLTVL.

This rearrangement joins TRBV11-2 to TRBJ1-2, with no clear D. Looked up from germline, CDR1 is SGHAT and CDR2 is FQNNGV. V dropped 2 bases and J dropped 5 bases, with 12 bases sitting between them. The CDR3 length is 14 residues. CDR3 sequence (DNA): TGTGCCAGCAGCTTAAATCAGGCGGTATATGGCTACACCTTC. The encoded protein is CASSLNQAVYGYTF. The full variable domain, its missing parts supplied by reference TRBV11-2 and TRBJ1-2, is EAGVAQSPRYKIIEKRQSVAFWCNPISGHATLYWYQQILGQGPKLLIQFQNNGVVDDSQLPKDRFSAERLKGVDSTLKIQPAKLEDSAVYLCASSLNQAVYGYTFGSGTRLTVV.

V gene TRBV11-3 combines with J gene TRBJ2-7; D ambiguous. Germline-derived CDR1 and CDR2 are SGHNT and YENEEA. CDR3 length: 13 residues. The V end was cut by 5 bases, the J end by 2 bases, with 10 bases between. In DNA form, the CDR3 reads TGTGCCAGCAGCCCCTATCCTGCCTACGAGCAGTACTTC. Translated: CASSPYPAYEQYF.

The chain combines TRBV29-1 with TRBJ1-1; 9 bases line up with TRBD1. V shed 3 bases and J 12 bases; nucleotides not matched to a gene: 5. CDR1 and CDR2 from the germline V gene are SQVTM and ANQGSEA. This CDR3 spans 11 amino acids. Here the CDR3 reads CSVDGQGMTFF. DNA for the CDR3: TGCAGCGTTGACGGACAGGGGATGACTTTCTTT.

This sequence joins TRBV4-2 and TRBJ2-2; no definite D call. V was pared by 0 bases and J by 2 bases, with 10 bases between. The CDR3 is 16 amino acids. Per the germline V gene, CDR1 is LGHNA and CDR2 is YNFKEQ. This CDR3 reads CASSQDYAGNTGELFF. The CDR3 DNA follows: TGTGCCAGCAGCCAAGATTATGCCGGTAACACCGGGGAGCTGTTTTTT.

The V call is TRBV10-3, the J call TRBJ2-5; no clear D gene. Per germline, CDR1 ENHRY and CDR2 SYGVKD. V was pared by 0 bases and J by 2 bases, with 7 bases between. There are 14 residues in the CDR3. CDR3 DNA: TGTGCCATCAGTGAGTCGAACAGTCAAGAGACCCAGTACTTC. It specifies CAISESNSQETQYF.

This chain links TRBV19 with TRBJ2-1; TRBD2 matches at 11 bases. V lost 5 bases and J lost 5; bases outside the gene matches: 8. Germline V gives CDR1 LNHDA, CDR2 SQIVND (reference sequence). The CDR3 is made up of 16 amino acids. CDR3: CASSVPSSGGNNEQFF. The CDR3 region has the DNA TGTGCCAGTAGTGTACCATCTAGCGGGGGGAACAATGAGCAGTTCTTC.

This clone appeared a few times. The genes are TRBV28 and TRBJ2-2, with D possibly being TRBD2 (5 bases). The CDR3 loop spans 16 amino acids. V lost 7 bases and J lost 0, with 15 bases in between. Germline values: CDR1 MDHEN, CDR2 SYDVKM. Written as DNA, the CDR3 is TGTGCCAGCAACGCCCTGGGAGTGACGAACACCGGGGAGCTGTTTTTT. Translation: CASNALGVTNTGELFF.

V is TRBV5-5 and J is TRBJ2-7; D may match TRBD1 or TRBD2 (6 bases each). The CDR3 runs to 14 residues. Trimming removed 0 bases at V and 2 bases at J, with 9 bases between. From germline, CDR1 is SGHKS and CDR2 YYEKEE (reference sequence). CDR3 in amino acids: CASSLVGGPYEQYF. The CDR3 DNA sequence: TGTGCCAGCAGCTTGGTTGGGGGGCCCTACGAGCAGTACTTC.

The chain's CDR3 is CASSESPLNSGSVTGELFF. In nucleotides, the CDR3 is TGTGCCAGCAGCGAGTCACCGCTAAATAGCGGGAGCGTCACCGGGGAGCTGTTTTTT. The gene calls are TRBV7-2 and TRBJ2-2; 9 bases line up with TRBD2. The junction had 17 bases not matched to a gene; V was cut back by 5 bases and J by 4 bases. The CDR3 loop spans 19 amino acids. CDR1 SGHTA and CDR2 FQGNSA come from the germline V gene.

This clone was counted once. The CDR3 loop is CASSLEQPKRAFF. Here the CDR3 DNA reads TGCGCCAGCAGCCTAGAACAACCTAAGAGAGCTTTCTTT. The V and J genes are TRBV5-1 and TRBJ1-1, with no clear D. The CDR3 covers 13 residues. V was clipped by 4 bases and J by 10 bases, with 17 bases between them. Germline V gene lookup returns CDR1 SGHRS and CDR2 YFSETQ.

For this clone: One end of the junction does not line up with germline, which may come from a read error. The V gene is TRBV11-2, the J gene TRBJ1-2; unclear D gene. The CDR3 has 13 amino acids. CDR1 SGHAT and CDR2 FQNNGV come from the germline V gene. CDR3 protein: CASSVDHVYGYTF. CDR3 sequence (DNA): TGTGCCAGCAGCGTAGACCACGTGTATGGCTACACCTTC.

This clone was seen a single time. This rearrangement joins TRBV14 to TRBJ2-7; D unclear. The CDR3 length is 13 residues. Trimming removed 2 bases at V and 4 bases at J, with 9 bases between. Per the germline V gene, CDR1 is SGHDN and CDR2 is FVKESK. The CDR3 protein is CASSQSLRYEQYF. The CDR3 nucleotides are TGTGCCAGCAGCCAATCGCTTCGATACGAGCAGTACTTC.

The V call is TRBV5-1, the J call TRBJ2-1, with D perhaps TRBD1 (5 bases). Between the trimmed V and J ends, which lost 4 bases and 6 bases, there was a span of 17 bases. This CDR3 has 15 amino acids. Germline CDR1 reads SGHRS; CDR2 reads YFSETQ. The CDR3 region is CASSAGFSGPNEQFF. Here the CDR3 DNA reads TGCGCCAGCAGCGCAGGGTTTTCCGGGCCCAATGAGCAGTTCTTC.

The table lists this clone with a count of one. J is TRBJ2-5 and V is TRBV28; 7 bases map to TRBD1. The CDR3 is 15 residues long. Germline lookup yields CDR1 MDHEN and CDR2 SYDVKM. J was trimmed by 5 bases and V by 2 bases; bases with no gene match: 8. For the CDR3, the DNA is TGTGCCAGCAGTTTAATCACAGGGGCTCCGGAGACCCAGTACTTC. Translated, it gives CASSLITGAPETQYF.